Listed below are T cell receptor beta chains from one sample, sequenced in a study of patients and donors after allogeneic stem cell transplantation. Via MiXCR, TCRdb re-called the RT-PCR reads, giving one row per CDR3 protein. The data show some 60,000 distinct CDR3 sequences, 13% seen once. Sequenced material: blood, either unsorted or a sorted T cell fraction (not recorded which). The receptors originated from a human donor who was either an allogeneic HSCT recipient or a stem cell or donor lymphocyte infusion donor (not recorded which). It is not recorded whose cells these are; they may come from a transplant donor. CDR3s include the opening cysteine and the closing phenylalanine or tryptophan. Each record gives: CDR3 DNA, CDR3 protein, V gene, clone size, D gene, J gene. D genes are given only for firm matches. Rows give clone size only sometimes, using once, few, many, or a class for an expanded clone.

cdr3_nt: TGTGCCAGCTCACCAAGATCCGGGACGGATGGAAACACCATATATTTT
cdr3_aa: CASSPRSGTDGNTIYF
v_call: TRBV18
clone_size: few
d_call: NA
j_call: TRBJ1-3

cdr3_nt: TGTGCCAGCAGTTCAGCGAAGGGACAGGTCAACTACGAGCAGTACTTC
cdr3_aa: CASSSAKGQVNYEQYF
v_call: TRBV6-6
clone_size: few
d_call: TRBD1
j_call: TRBJ2-7

cdr3_nt: TGTGCCAGCAGCCCGACAAGCGGGGGACCTCAACAGACCCAGTACTTC
cdr3_aa: CASSPTSGGPQQTQYF
v_call: TRBV3-1
clone_size: medium-sized
d_call: TRBD2
j_call: TRBJ2-5

cdr3_nt: TGTGCCAGCAGTTCAACGGGGGGCGGAGTACAGCCCCAGCATTTT
cdr3_aa: CASSSTGGGVQPQHF
v_call: TRBV6-5
clone_size: many
d_call: NA
j_call: TRBJ1-5

cdr3_nt: TGTGCCACTGGACAGGGGGGATACACCGGGGAGCTGTTTTTT
cdr3_aa: CATGQGGYTGELFF
v_call: TRBV6-1
clone_size: medium-sized
d_call: TRBD1
j_call: TRBJ2-2

cdr3_nt: TGTGCCAGCAGTTTATCGGGGGAAGAGGGCCACAATGAGCAGTTCTTC
cdr3_aa: CASSLSGEEGHNEQFF
v_call: TRBV27
clone_size: NA
d_call: NA
j_call: TRBJ2-1

cdr3_nt: TGTGCCAGCAGTTTCTCCTCGAACTATGGCTACACCTTC
cdr3_aa: CASSFSSNYGYTF
v_call: TRBV27
clone_size: few
d_call: NA
j_call: TRBJ1-2

cdr3_nt: TGTGCCACCAGCATTTGGACCCTCACAGATACGCAGTATTTT
cdr3_aa: CATSIWTLTDTQYF
v_call: TRBV24-1
clone_size: NA
d_call: NA
j_call: TRBJ2-3

cdr3_nt: TGTGCCAGCAGCTTCGACAGGGGGAACACCGGGGAGCTGTTTTTT
cdr3_aa: CASSFDRGNTGELFF
v_call: TRBV7-6
clone_size: NA
d_call: TRBD1
j_call: TRBJ2-2

cdr3_nt: TGCAGTGGCCTGACTAGCGGGACGAGATACGTGGATACGCAGTATTTT
cdr3_aa: CSGLTSGTRYVDTQYF
v_call: TRBV20-1
clone_size: few
d_call: TRBD2
j_call: TRBJ2-3

cdr3_nt: TGTGCCAGCAGACCTTCGACCTCCCTGCCAAACATTCAGTACTTC
cdr3_aa: CASRPSTSLPNIQYF
v_call: TRBV6-1
clone_size: few
d_call: NA
j_call: TRBJ2-4

cdr3_nt: TGTGCCAGCAGCCCTCGGACAGGGGGCAATCAGCCCCAGCATTTT
cdr3_aa: CASSPRTGGNQPQHF
v_call: TRBV12-3/TRBV12-4
clone_size: many
d_call: TRBD1
j_call: TRBJ1-5

cdr3_nt: TGCGCCAGCAGCTTGGTCGGGGGTCCCCGCACAGATACGCAGTATTTT
cdr3_aa: CASSLVGGPRTDTQYF
v_call: TRBV5-1
clone_size: few
d_call: NA
j_call: TRBJ2-3

cdr3_nt: TGTGCCAGCAGGCCTGGGGTAAGCTCTGGCTACACCTTC
cdr3_aa: CASRPGVSSGYTF
v_call: TRBV6-5
clone_size: many
d_call: NA
j_call: TRBJ1-2

cdr3_nt: TGTGCCAGCAGACATCTAGGGGGCGGCTACAATGAGCAGTTCTTC
cdr3_aa: CASRHLGGGYNEQFF
v_call: TRBV12-3/TRBV12-4
clone_size: few
d_call: TRBD1
j_call: TRBJ2-1

cdr3_nt: TGTGCCAGCAGTTTATCGAACACCGGGGAGCTGTTTTTT
cdr3_aa: CASSLSNTGELFF
v_call: TRBV12-3/TRBV12-4
clone_size: many
d_call: NA
j_call: TRBJ2-2

cdr3_nt: TGTGCCAGTAGTATACGGGGATTAGACATTCAGTACTTC
cdr3_aa: CASSIRGLDIQYF
v_call: TRBV19
clone_size: once
d_call: NA
j_call: TRBJ2-4

cdr3_nt: TGCAGCGTCCTTCAGGAGAACTATGGCTACACCTTC
cdr3_aa: CSVLQENYGYTF
v_call: TRBV29-1
clone_size: few
d_call: NA
j_call: TRBJ1-2

cdr3_nt: TGTGCCACCAGTGATTTGAGGCTAGCCAATGAGCAGTTCTTC
cdr3_aa: CATSDLRLANEQFF
v_call: TRBV24-1
clone_size: few
d_call: NA
j_call: TRBJ2-1

cdr3_nt: TGTGCCACCAGCAGAGATATTGGGACAGTCTTCCGCTCTGGAAACACCATATATTTT
cdr3_aa: CATSRDIGTVFRSGNTIYF
v_call: TRBV15
clone_size: many
d_call: TRBD1
j_call: TRBJ1-3

cdr3_nt: TGTGCCAGCAGCGCTAGTGGACATTTGAACACTGAAGCTTTCTTT
cdr3_aa: CASSASGHLNTEAFF
v_call: TRBV7-9
clone_size: many
d_call: NA
j_call: TRBJ1-1

cdr3_nt: TGCAGTGCTAGCCCTAGCGGAGGGCCTTTTAATACGCAGTATTTT
cdr3_aa: CSASPSGGPFNTQYF
v_call: TRBV20-1
clone_size: many
d_call: TRBD2
j_call: TRBJ2-3

cdr3_nt: TGCAGTGCTAGAGTGAGCCCTTTTGGGCAGGGAGTCAATGAGCAGTTCTTC
cdr3_aa: CSARVSPFGQGVNEQFF
v_call: TRBV20-1
clone_size: NA
d_call: NA
j_call: TRBJ2-1

cdr3_nt: TGTGCCACCCCGGGCCCTTCTTACAATGAGCAGTTCTTC
cdr3_aa: CATPGPSYNEQFF
v_call: TRBV7-9
clone_size: many
d_call: NA
j_call: TRBJ2-1

cdr3_nt: TGTGCCATCAGTGAGTCTGCGGACAGAATTAACTATGGCTACACCTTC
cdr3_aa: CAISESADRINYGYTF
v_call: TRBV10-3
clone_size: many
d_call: NA
j_call: TRBJ1-2

cdr3_nt: TGTGCCAGCAGTGGGAACACAGGGGGCGACTATGGCTACACCTTC
cdr3_aa: CASSGNTGGDYGYTF
v_call: TRBV25-1
clone_size: many
d_call: TRBD1
j_call: TRBJ1-2

cdr3_nt: TGTGCCAGCAGCTTAGTCGATAGCAATCAGCCCCAGCATTTT
cdr3_aa: CASSLVDSNQPQHF
v_call: TRBV7-9
clone_size: few
d_call: NA
j_call: TRBJ1-5

cdr3_nt: TGTGCCAGCAGTTTCGCACAGGGGTTTATCAATGAGCAGTTCTTC
cdr3_aa: CASSFAQGFINEQFF
v_call: TRBV27
clone_size: NA
d_call: TRBD1
j_call: TRBJ2-1

cdr3_nt: TGTGCCAGCAGTACCCAGACGGAAAGGGACAATGGCTACACCTTC
cdr3_aa: CASSTQTERDNGYTF
v_call: TRBV2
clone_size: few
d_call: NA
j_call: TRBJ1-2

cdr3_nt: TGTGCCAGCAGCGTTGGAATATACGGCGGGGAGCTGTTTTTT
cdr3_aa: CASSVGIYGGELFF
v_call: TRBV5-6
clone_size: few
d_call: NA
j_call: TRBJ2-2

cdr3_nt: TGTGCCACCAGTGATGAGCGGAGCTCCTCAGTGATGTTCTTC
cdr3_aa: CATSDERSSSVMFF
v_call: TRBV24-1
clone_size: many
d_call: NA
j_call: TRBJ2-1

cdr3_nt: TGTGCCAGCAGTTTTAATGAGGCAGGGAACACTGAAGCTTTCTTT
cdr3_aa: CASSFNEAGNTEAFF
v_call: TRBV12-3/TRBV12-4
clone_size: few
d_call: NA
j_call: TRBJ1-1

cdr3_nt: TGCGCCAGCAGCTTGGGTAGCGCAGCGAACACTGAAGCTTTCTTT
cdr3_aa: CASSLGSAANTEAFF
v_call: TRBV5-1
clone_size: many
d_call: NA
j_call: TRBJ1-1

cdr3_nt: TGCGCCAGCAGCTTGGAGCGGGGAATACGCACCTACGAGCAGTACTTC
cdr3_aa: CASSLERGIRTYEQYF
v_call: TRBV5-1
clone_size: few
d_call: TRBD2
j_call: TRBJ2-7

cdr3_nt: TGCGCCAGCAGCTTCCCGGGACTAGCGGGGTTCGATGAGCAGTTCTTC
cdr3_aa: CASSFPGLAGFDEQFF
v_call: TRBV5-1
clone_size: few
d_call: TRBD2
j_call: TRBJ2-1

cdr3_nt: TGTGCCAGCAGCATATCGAACAGGGTCCAGTTCTTC
cdr3_aa: CASSISNRVQFF
v_call: TRBV27
clone_size: NA
d_call: NA
j_call: TRBJ2-1

cdr3_nt: TGCGCCAGCAGCTTGGTATCAGGGGCCCCGAACACCGGGGAGCTGTTTTTT
cdr3_aa: CASSLVSGAPNTGELFF
v_call: TRBV5-1
clone_size: NA
d_call: NA
j_call: TRBJ2-2

cdr3_nt: TGCAGCGTTGAAGTAGGGGGCACTGAAGCTTTCTTT
cdr3_aa: CSVEVGGTEAFF
v_call: TRBV29-1
clone_size: many
d_call: NA
j_call: TRBJ1-1

cdr3_nt: TGTGCCAGCAGCCCGACTAGCGTCTACGAGCAGTACTTC
cdr3_aa: CASSPTSVYEQYF
v_call: TRBV3-1
clone_size: few
d_call: TRBD2
j_call: TRBJ2-7

cdr3_nt: TGTGCCAGCAGCCCCACGCCAGGGGGGGAAACGCTCTGGGGCTACACCTTC
cdr3_aa: CASSPTPGGETLWGYTF
v_call: TRBV7-6
clone_size: few
d_call: TRBD1
j_call: TRBJ1-2

cdr3_nt: TGTGCCAGCAGCGAGAGCGAGACCCAGTACTTC
cdr3_aa: CASSESETQYF
v_call: TRBV7-9
clone_size: many
d_call: NA
j_call: TRBJ2-5

cdr3_nt: TGTGCCAGCAGCCAAGATTTTGAAAAACTGTTTTTT
cdr3_aa: CASSQDFEKLFF
v_call: TRBV14
clone_size: few
d_call: NA
j_call: TRBJ1-4

cdr3_nt: TGTGCCACCAGTGATTTCGAGTCTGGGAACACCGGGGAGCTGTTTTTT
cdr3_aa: CATSDFESGNTGELFF
v_call: TRBV24-1
clone_size: NA
d_call: NA
j_call: TRBJ2-2

cdr3_nt: TGTGCCAGCAGCCAAGATCGGGGCAGCTATACAACTAATGAAAAACTGTTTTTT
cdr3_aa: CASSQDRGSYTTNEKLFF
v_call: TRBV3-1
clone_size: few
d_call: NA
j_call: TRBJ1-4

cdr3_nt: TGTGCCAGCAGTTCCTTACGGGGGACTAATCAGCCCCAGCATTTT
cdr3_aa: CASSSLRGTNQPQHF
v_call: TRBV27
clone_size: NA
d_call: NA
j_call: TRBJ1-5

cdr3_nt: TGTGCCAGCAGCTTAGCCTGGACTAGCGGTTCCTACGAGCAGTACTTC
cdr3_aa: CASSLAWTSGSYEQYF
v_call: TRBV7-9
clone_size: few
d_call: TRBD2
j_call: TRBJ2-7

cdr3_nt: TGCAGTGCTCCCCGGGTAGATACGCAGTATTTT
cdr3_aa: CSAPRVDTQYF
v_call: TRBV20-1
clone_size: NA
d_call: NA
j_call: TRBJ2-3